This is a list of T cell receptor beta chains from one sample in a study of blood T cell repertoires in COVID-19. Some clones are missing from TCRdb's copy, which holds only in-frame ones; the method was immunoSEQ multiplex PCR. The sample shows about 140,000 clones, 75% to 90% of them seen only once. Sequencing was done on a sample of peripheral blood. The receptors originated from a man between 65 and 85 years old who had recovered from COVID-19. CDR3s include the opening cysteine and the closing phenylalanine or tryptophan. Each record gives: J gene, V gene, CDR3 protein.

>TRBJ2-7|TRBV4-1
CASSPTETSGRYEQYF
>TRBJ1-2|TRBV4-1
CASSQADRDNYGYTF
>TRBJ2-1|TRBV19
CASRTGTSVYNEQFF
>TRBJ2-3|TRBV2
CASGTISTDTQYF
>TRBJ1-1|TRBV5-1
CASSLGARWTGNTEAFF
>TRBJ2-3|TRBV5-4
CASSPGLESTDTQYF
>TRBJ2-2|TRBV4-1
CATKAGVITGELFF
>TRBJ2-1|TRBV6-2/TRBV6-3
CASSSPGSSSYNEQFF
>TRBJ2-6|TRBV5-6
CASSFGAGANVLTF
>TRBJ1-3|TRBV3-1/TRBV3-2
CASSRRTGSGNTIYF
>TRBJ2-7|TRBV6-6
CASSYSPGGGYEQYF
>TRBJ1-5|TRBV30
CAWNSGFYSNQPQHF
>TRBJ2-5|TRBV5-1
CASSLAGTGETQYF
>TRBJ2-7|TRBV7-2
CASRPGLAGNEQYF
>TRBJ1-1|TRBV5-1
CASSRGTAAENTEAFF
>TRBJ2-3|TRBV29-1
CSVRVTDTQYF
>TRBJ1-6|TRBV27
CASSNGYNSPLHF
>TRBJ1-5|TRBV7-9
CASSLGATGDQPQHF
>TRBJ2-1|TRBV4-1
CASSLQTSSMTGNEQFF
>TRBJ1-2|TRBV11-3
CASSLGPGADGYTF
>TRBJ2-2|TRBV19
CASSIDPLAGELFF
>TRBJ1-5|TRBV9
CASSVGQGTNQPQHF
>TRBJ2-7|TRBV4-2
CASSLEAESSYEQYF
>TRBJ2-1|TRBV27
CASSPPSGDRFNEQFF
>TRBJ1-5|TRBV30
CAWSFQGLSSNQPQHF
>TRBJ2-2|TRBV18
CASSPRAGVTGELFF
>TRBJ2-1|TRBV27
CASSLSSREGQYNEQFF
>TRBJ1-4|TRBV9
CASSVTTGGREKLFF
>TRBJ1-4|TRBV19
CASRQGGEKLFF
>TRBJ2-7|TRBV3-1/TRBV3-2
CASSDYLRTLSYEQYF
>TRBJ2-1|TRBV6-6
CASRTGTRGIGPGQFF
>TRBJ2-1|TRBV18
CASSPLDAAGWDEQFF
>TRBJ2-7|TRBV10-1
CASSESRGRQYF
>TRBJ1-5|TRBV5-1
CASSLEGQGDQPQHF
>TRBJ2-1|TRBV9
CASSTLRGQGDYNEQFF
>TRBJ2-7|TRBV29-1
CSVPTGPDEQYF
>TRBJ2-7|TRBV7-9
CASSYGPGQGYVDSYEQYF
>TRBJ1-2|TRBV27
CASTPNDRLYLGYTF
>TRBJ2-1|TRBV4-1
CASSQDSVMSRNEQFF
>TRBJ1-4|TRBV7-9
CASSLTGVNEKLFF
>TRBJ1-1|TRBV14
CASSPVAGMDTEAFF
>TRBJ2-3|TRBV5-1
CASSGGQGLGTQYF
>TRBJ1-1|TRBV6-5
CASSYWDRGHRSAFF
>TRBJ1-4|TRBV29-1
CSVARSEKLFF
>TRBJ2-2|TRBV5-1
CASSDPGLGSGELFF
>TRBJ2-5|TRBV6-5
CASTPGSKETQYF
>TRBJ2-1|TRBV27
CASSLWLAGAGNEQFF
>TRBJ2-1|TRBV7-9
CASSGRLAGPGGRFF
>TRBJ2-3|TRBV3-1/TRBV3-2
CATELAGDSDTQYF
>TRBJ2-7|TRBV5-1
CASSLGGLAGAYEQYF
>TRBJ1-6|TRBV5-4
CASSSMTGTPNSPLHF
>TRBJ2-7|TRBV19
CASSIQGTTYEQYF